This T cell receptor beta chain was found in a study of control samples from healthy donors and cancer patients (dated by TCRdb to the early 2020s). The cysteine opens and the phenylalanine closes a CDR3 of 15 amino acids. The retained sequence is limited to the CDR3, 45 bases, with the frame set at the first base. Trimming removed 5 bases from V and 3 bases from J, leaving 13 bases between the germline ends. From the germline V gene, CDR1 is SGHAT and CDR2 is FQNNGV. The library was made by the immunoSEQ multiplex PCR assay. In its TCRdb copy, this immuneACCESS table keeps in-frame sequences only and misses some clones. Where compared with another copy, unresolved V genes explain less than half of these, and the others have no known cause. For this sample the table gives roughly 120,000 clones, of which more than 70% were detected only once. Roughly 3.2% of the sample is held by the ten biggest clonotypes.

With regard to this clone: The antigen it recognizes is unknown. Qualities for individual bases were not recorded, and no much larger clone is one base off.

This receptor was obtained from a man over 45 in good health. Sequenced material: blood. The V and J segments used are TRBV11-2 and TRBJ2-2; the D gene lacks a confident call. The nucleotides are TGTGCCAGCAGCCCCCCGGGCCGGGACACCGGGGAGCTGTTTTTT. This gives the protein CASSPPGRDTGELFF.